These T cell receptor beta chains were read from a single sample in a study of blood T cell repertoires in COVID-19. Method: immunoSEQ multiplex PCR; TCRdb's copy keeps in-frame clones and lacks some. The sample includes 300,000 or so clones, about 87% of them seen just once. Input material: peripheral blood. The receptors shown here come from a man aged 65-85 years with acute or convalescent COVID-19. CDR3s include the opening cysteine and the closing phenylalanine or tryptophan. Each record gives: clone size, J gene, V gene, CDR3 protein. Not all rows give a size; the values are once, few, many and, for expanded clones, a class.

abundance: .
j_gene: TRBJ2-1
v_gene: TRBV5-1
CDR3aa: CASSPDREGNEQFF

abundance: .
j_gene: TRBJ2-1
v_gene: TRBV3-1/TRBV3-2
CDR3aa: CASSQELVGSYNEQFF

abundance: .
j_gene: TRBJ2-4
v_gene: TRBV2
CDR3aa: CASEPGRVKNIQYF

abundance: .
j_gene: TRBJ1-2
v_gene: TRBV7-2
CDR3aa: CASSSGILYGYTF

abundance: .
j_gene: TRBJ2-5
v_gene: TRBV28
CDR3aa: CASSFRDIRSQYF

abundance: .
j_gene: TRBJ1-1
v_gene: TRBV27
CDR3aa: CASSLSGPSLSRDMNTEAFF

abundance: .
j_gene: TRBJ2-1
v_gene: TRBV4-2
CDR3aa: CASSKEVASTYNEQFF

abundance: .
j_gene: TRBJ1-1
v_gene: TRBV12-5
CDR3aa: CASARTGGYTEAFF

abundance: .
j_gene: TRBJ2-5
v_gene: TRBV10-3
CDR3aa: CASTPGDTQETQYF

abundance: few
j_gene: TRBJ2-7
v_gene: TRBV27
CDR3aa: CASSLLLGTGLDEQYF

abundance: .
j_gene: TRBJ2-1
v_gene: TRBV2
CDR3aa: CASSPDWYNEQFF

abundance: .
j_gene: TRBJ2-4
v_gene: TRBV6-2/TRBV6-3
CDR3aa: CASSYSLQGYTKNIQYF

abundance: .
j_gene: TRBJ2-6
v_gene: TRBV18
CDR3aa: CASSPPRAGANVLTF

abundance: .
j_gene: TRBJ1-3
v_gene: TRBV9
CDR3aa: CASSERGTSGNTIYF

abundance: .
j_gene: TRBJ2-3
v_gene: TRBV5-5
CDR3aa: CASTSAPSGGASNTDTQYF

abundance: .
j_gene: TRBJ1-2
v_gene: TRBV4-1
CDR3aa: CASSQDWSGTGNYGYTF

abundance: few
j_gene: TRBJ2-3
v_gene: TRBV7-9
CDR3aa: CASSSAGTSGRGQYF

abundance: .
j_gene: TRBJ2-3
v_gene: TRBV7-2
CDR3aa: CASSPLHRRFSDTQYF

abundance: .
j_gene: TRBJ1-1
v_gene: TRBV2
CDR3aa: CASSVDSNTEAFF

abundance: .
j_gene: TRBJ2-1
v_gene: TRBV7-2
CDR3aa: CASSLGRARHNEQFF

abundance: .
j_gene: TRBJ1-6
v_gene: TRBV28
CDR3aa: CASSPDRVDSPLHF

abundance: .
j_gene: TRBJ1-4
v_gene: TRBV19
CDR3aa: CASSRDEKLFF

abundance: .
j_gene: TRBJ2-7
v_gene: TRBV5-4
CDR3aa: CASSSLPSYEQYF

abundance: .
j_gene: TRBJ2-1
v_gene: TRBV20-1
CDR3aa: CSASGRGGNEQFF

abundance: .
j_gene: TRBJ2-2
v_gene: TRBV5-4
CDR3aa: CASSWGQGNTGELFF

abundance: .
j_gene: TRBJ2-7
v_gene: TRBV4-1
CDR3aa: CASSQDRQVLEQYF

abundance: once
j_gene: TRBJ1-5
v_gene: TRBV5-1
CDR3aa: CASSPGVGYSNQPQHF

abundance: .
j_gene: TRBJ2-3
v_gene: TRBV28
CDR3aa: CASSSRRLAADTQYF

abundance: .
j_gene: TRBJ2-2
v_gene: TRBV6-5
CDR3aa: CASRNYQGAGELFF

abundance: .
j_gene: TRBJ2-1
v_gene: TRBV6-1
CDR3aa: CASSESGEGVDEQFF

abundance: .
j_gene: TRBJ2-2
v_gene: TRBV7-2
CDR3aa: CASSIQAWAGELFF

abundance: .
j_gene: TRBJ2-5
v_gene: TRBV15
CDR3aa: CATSRVGEGTQYF

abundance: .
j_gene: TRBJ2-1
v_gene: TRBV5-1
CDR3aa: CASQTSGFYNEQFF

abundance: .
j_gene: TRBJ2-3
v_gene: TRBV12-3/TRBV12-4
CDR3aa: CASGAPSTDTQYF

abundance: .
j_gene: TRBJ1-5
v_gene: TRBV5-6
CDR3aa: CASTQARTGGLGNQPQHF

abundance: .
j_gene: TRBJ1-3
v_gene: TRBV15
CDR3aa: CATSREDSISGNTIYF

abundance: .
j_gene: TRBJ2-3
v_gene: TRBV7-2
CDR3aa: CASSLEISGRADTQYF

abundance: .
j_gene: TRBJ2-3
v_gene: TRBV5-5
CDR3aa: CASSFRDRRSDTQYF

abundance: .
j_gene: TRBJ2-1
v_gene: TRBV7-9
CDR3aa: CASSLWGLAGGNEQFF

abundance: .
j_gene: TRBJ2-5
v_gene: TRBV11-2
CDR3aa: CASSSGVQETQYF

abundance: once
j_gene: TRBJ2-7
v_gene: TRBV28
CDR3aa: CASSLSGTFSYEQYF

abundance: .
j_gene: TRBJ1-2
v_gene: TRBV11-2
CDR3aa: CASSLWTGGAGYGYTF

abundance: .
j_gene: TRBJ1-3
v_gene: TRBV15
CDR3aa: CATSRDWGDTIYF

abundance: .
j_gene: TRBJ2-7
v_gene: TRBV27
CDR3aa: CASSFRTGWRQYF